This T cell receptor (beta chain) was observed in a study of cytomegalovirus exposure and HLA in healthy donors. Across the whole study: Within the Caucasian-associated ancestry cluster were around 81% of the roughly 400 genotyped donors. Study conclusions and caveats: Likely technical artifact: a cluster of highly shared sequence variants. The number of N-insertions in an Asian-associated ancestry cluster was reportedly below the 666-donor mean in a later analysis. Later work showed greater clonal expansion in HLA-associated TCR beta chains than in equally common others.

The primer mix had 60 Vbeta and 13 Jbeta primers. Clones were sequenced by immunoSEQ multiplex PCR, and TCRdb holds only the in-frame ones, with some missing. Here the sample spans some 190,000 clones, about 81% being singletons. A remark on this clone: Its antigen is not known.

This CDR3 contains 13 residues. With 9 bases clipped from V and 3 bases from J, the junction kept 7 bases outside the gene matches. Germline CDR1 reads MNHEY; CDR2 reads SMNVEV (reference sequence). The origin of this receptor is a man aged 25 to 40 in good health and CMV-seropositive. The chain carries TRBV27 and TRBJ2-7; 8 bases fit TRBD2. The specimen was PBMCs. The CDR3 nucleotides read TGTGCCAGTACGGGGGGGCCTAGCTACGAGCAGTACTTC. Translation: CASTGGPSYEQYF.